Many counts were recorded for the clone carrying this T cell receptor (beta chain). This record comes from a study of blood T cells in healthy people across ages. A second roughly 7 to 11 cycle PCR used barcoded and J-beta primers. Via MiXCR, TCRdb re-called the 5' RACE reads, giving one row per CDR3 protein. The table has about 620,000 distinct CDR3 sequences, around 21% seen once. Trimming stripped 3 bases from V and 4 bases from J, with 12 bases between. This CDR3 has 14 amino acids. The chain joins TRBV12-3 or TRBV12-4 to TRBJ2-5; D may correspond to TRBD1 or TRBD2 (5 bases each). This receptor was identified in an older man in good health. The sample taken for sequencing was blood. Here the CDR3 reads CASSLGTDVETQYF. CDR3 coding DNA: TGTGCCAGCAGTTTGGGGACCGACGTAGAGACCCAGTACTTC.